The clone carrying this T cell receptor (beta chain) was counted only a few times. Its antigen remains unidentified. This entry is derived from a study of beta chain features in type 1 diabetes. The wider study: Healthy donors, compared against patients, showed similar age, gender and cell yields. Study outcomes and limitations: Possible PCR preference for shorter templates applied equally to patients and controls. The study found fewer insertions and more deletions at VDJ junctions in type 1 diabetes patients. Shortening that was moderate but significant affected the TCRB CDR3s of Type 1 diabetes patients in all four CD4+ subsets.

Heparinised blood was drawn once per donor, averaging roughly 120 mL. CDR3 length: 15 residues. Germline V gene lookup returns CDR1 MNHEY and CDR2 SVGAGI. V lost 7 bases and J lost 4; bases outside the gene matches: 7. As every portion of the isolated RNA was reverse transcribed, the sequencing read expressed TCRB transcripts. Data came from immunoSEQ multiplex PCR; TCRdb stores just in-frame clones and leaves some out. The sample lists 93,000 or so clones, about 26% seen once, with 0.5% to 0.6% in the top ten. The rearrangement links TRBV6-5 to TRBJ2-6, with TRBD1 matching 7 bases. What was sequenced was central memory CD4+ T cells from blood. The receptor's source is a woman younger than 30 with type 1 diabetes. Here the CDR3 DNA reads TGTGCCAGCACCAAAACAGGGGTAGGGGCCAACGTCCTGACTTTC. It translates to CASTKTGVGANVLTF.